Included here is one TCR beta chain sequence, with context. Its antigen is still unknown. Per-base qualities were not stored, and no clone one base away is much larger. The sample originates from a study of T cell repertoires in cytomegalovirus infection (dated by TCRdb to about 2019). Study-wide context: Peptide stimulations targeted recently identified HLA-C-restricted CMV epitopes, whose presentation resists viral immunomodulation, together with well-studied HLA-B-restricted epitopes. Donor HLA type was relevant to the analysis, because carriage of CMV infection together with the matching HLA type was indicated by public TCR beta signatures. Beyond this particular receptor, the publication reports: In both this cohort and an independent cohort of 350 to 400 donors, the cumulative frequency of public TCR beta family members distinguished carriers of CMV infection plus the relevant HLA type. The ex vivo response was dominated by HLA-C-restricted CMV-specific TCR beta clonotypes, and the single most frequent clonotype in two of eight donors was supplied by these HLA-C-restricted clonotypes.

The intended sense of this specimen's treatment or condition label: in vitro stimulation with specific CMV peptide epitopes to enrich CMV-specific T cells. For sequencing, an Illumina HiSeq 1500 was employed. In-frame beta chains were kept once TCRdb had trimmed the public reads at Q25 with fastp and called clones with MiXCR. Rows merge per CDR3 protein into single entries with the most common DNA and genes. The sample table lists approximately 120,000 distinct CDR3 sequences, 29% of them with a count of one. The ten largest clonotypes hold about three quarters of the sample. V ends up 3 bases short and J 5 bases short, with an unmatched junction base count of 2. Inclusive of the bounding cysteine and phenylalanine, the CDR3 is 13 residues long. Only CDR3 DNA remains: 39 bases, in frame from the first base. From a lookup of the germline V gene, CDR1 and CDR2 are MDHEN and SYDVKM.

The sequence was collected from a human donor in good health (CMV status not recorded). Some clones in this sample may be carry-over from other donors' samples. The source was CD8+ T cells from cultured PBMCs, collected from culture after CMV antigen stimulation. Recombination joined TRBV28 with TRBJ1-1, and 8 junction bases match TRBD1. The DNA sequence reads TGTGCCAGCAGTTTCCGGACAGGGACTGAAGCTTTCTTT. This is translated as CASSFRTGTEAFF.